Sequencing of this T cell receptor beta chain was carried out in a study of cytomegalovirus exposure and HLA in healthy donors (dated by TCRdb to the late 2010s). Background on the whole study: In an earlier analysis of 450 to 750 of the donors, under 300 Gb of sequence data and 90 million to 130 million unique TCR beta sequences from about 179 million T cells were reported. About 310 gigabases of sequencing data and approximately 93 million unique TCR sequences were included in an early release covering about 620 HLA-typed donors. The genetic ancestry cluster associated with self-reported Caucasian donors included 70% to 85% of the roughly 400 genotyped donors. The study aimed to test whether cataloging public T cell receptors could reveal signatures of past pathogen exposure. The study used immunosequencing to profile the T cell repertoires of several hundred subjects and linked those repertoires to cytomegalovirus serostatus. A separate validation cohort of 100 to 150 different subjects was used in addition to the 666-subject first cohort. To predict cytomegalovirus infection status, the study brought together high-throughput TCR immunosequencing, statistical association of individual TCRs with disease status, and machine learning. A later analysis re-analyzed previously published TCR beta repertoires from roughly 690 donors and added high-resolution HLA genotyping to study TCR occurrence patterns. Rather than drawing on any new phenotypic data, the later analysis identified candidate immune exposures from TCR beta sequences and the way those sequences occurred across donors. An earlier analysis of roughly 580 of the donors used high-throughput TCR beta sequencing to judge whether each TCR beta V gene segment behaved as functional or pseudogenic. Alongside the repertoire data, information on donor age, sex, ethnicity and CMV serostatus was compiled. Genome-wide SNP genotypes for about 55% of the roughly 670 donors were used in a later genetic analysis, which treated that subset as a discovery cohort. All discovery cohort repertoires had been generated on a single sequencing platform. HLA typing included class I and class II loci at four-digit resolution. The number of typed donors differed by locus: about 620-640 for A, B, C, DRB1 and DQB1; approximately 520 for DQA1; some 610 for DPA1; and 400 to 480 for DPB1. Several DR-DQ haplotypes were handled as single units for association and clustering because linkage in the cohort was strong. On average, around 200,000 unique TCR beta nucleotide sequences were sequenced per donor among about 400 genotyped donors of the cohort, with about 17% of those sequences being non-productive.

The cohort was made up of roughly 670 healthy bone marrow donors. At the time of sampling, all cohort members were nominally healthy, though unrecorded immune exposures were likely present. The donor was CMV seronegative and belonged to the group of 380 or so seronegative cohort members. A peripheral blood sample was collected from each donor, and TCR beta sequencing was performed on peripheral blood mononuclear cells. Genomic DNA was extracted from the blood cell samples with the Qiagen DNeasy Blood Extraction Kit. V and J lose 0 bases and 1 base, and a span of 9 bases separates them. CDR1 and CDR2 are drawn from the germline V gene (reference sequence): LNHNV, YYDKDF. There are 16 amino acids in the CDR3, from cysteine to phenylalanine inclusive. Only CDR3 DNA is held: 48 bases, read in frame from base 1. This clone was seen just once. It lacks a known antigen. Base-call qualities are not available, and no considerably larger clone is one nucleotide away.

General findings and caveats noted by the study authors: A further reported finding was that TCR beta sequences accurately predicted the HLA-A and HLA-B alleles for most subjects in the first cohort. In this cohort, only TCR beta chains were sequenced, and detectable features were limited by the absence of alpha or paired-chain data. Across donors, most TCR sequences were observed very rarely, whereas some public TCRs were present in many individuals. Presence/absence analyses assumed roughly uniform sequencing depth across donors, an assumption that may not hold. The 87-base-pair reads could not distinguish some IMGT-functional V segments, including TRBV6-2 and TRBV6-3, so those segments were excluded. The study listed approximately 150 TCR beta chains as associated with cytomegalovirus. A later analysis found that HLA-associated TCR beta chains were more clonally expanded and had lower generation probabilities than equally common non-associated chains. Correlated functional status among segregating V segments might reflect linkage disequilibrium, but an unknown experimental factor could not be ruled out. A cluster of highly shared sequence variants was judged likely to represent a technical artifact of the sequencing pipeline. A few of the identified cytomegalovirus-associated TCR beta chains were confirmed in vitro to be specific for cytomegalovirus antigens. Immune exposure information for the cohort was limited to CMV serostatus. HLA typing was unavailable for some donors at each locus, so association tests used only the typed subset. According to the authors, the approach could potentially be generalized to other disease states and immunological phenotypes. According to a later analysis, most CMV-associated TCR beta chains appeared to be HLA-restricted, and the HLA associations seemed to be driven largely by CMV exposure. In a later analysis, TCR association rates were found to vary across HLA loci, with the most associated TCRs seen for DRB1 alleles and the fewest for HLA-C alleles. When HLA alleles, especially DR and DQ, strongly co-occurred, TCR associations were difficult to assign to individual alleles. Because counts were too low, fewer than 20 rarely observed V segments, including chromosome 9 orphons, were excluded from the earlier analysis of 500 to 700 of the donors. Cytomegalovirus status was reported to be diagnosed by the classifier with high specificity and sensitivity in both the original and validation cohorts. In an earlier analysis of about 550 of the donors, most TCR beta V segments were observed in productive rearrangements about 87% or about 30% of the time, broadly matching IMGT annotations. A later genetic analysis associated a missense DCLRE1C variant with V-gene and J-gene trimming of TCR beta chains, and an independent cohort replicated the association. A later genetic analysis reported fewer N-insertions in productive TCRs among donors in an Asian-associated ancestry cluster than the roughly 650-donor mean. A later analysis associated about 16,000 TCR beta sequences with specific HLA alleles at a false discovery rate of 0.05. In a later analysis, several top co-occurrence clusters were reported to appear linked to parvovirus B19, influenza, CMV and Epstein-Barr virus.

The library was built by means of the immunoSEQ multiplex PCR assay. The multiplex PCR relied on a mix of 60 forward primers for TCR Vbeta segments and 13 reverse primers for TCR Jbeta segments. The CDR3 region of rearranged TCR beta genes was amplified from genomic DNA by a multiplex PCR assay. The amplified TCR beta libraries were sequenced on the Illumina HiSeq System as 87-base-pair reads. As for the authors' bioinformatics: Across the 700 or so repertoires, a later analysis counted about 81 million unique TCR beta chains, some 11 million of which were shared by at least two donors. Raw reads were error-corrected and collapsed into unique sequences with a nearest-neighbor algorithm that merged closely related sequences to remove PCR and sequencing errors. CDR3 sequences were aligned to IMGT reference sequences to assign V, D and J gene segments. For a sequence to be retained, at least a six-nucleotide match to both a V gene segment and a J gene segment was required. Rearrangements were called productive when the CDR3 lacked stop codons and stayed in frame with V and J; all others were non-productive. Following IMGT convention, CDR3 was defined as the stretch from the second conserved V-encoded cysteine to the conserved J-encoded phenylalanine. The earlier analysis of about 640 of the donors excluded any sequence lacking an unambiguous match to a single V gene segment. An earlier analysis of 550 to 650 of the donors classified V segments as functional when productive rearrangements were above 56.7% and as segregating when the standard deviation between donors was above 5%. A statistical classification framework was built for diagnosing cytomegalovirus status from the catalog of TCR beta chain sequences. V and J gene assignment, in a later analysis, came from comparing TCR nucleotide sequences with IMGT/GENE-DB human TR gene sequences. In a later analysis, CDR3 sequences and most-parsimonious VDJ recombination scenarios were assigned using the TCRdist pipeline. In a later analysis, every TCR beta chain was defined by the combination of its CDR3 amino acid sequence and its V-gene family, and reads without a unique V-gene family were dropped. As a way to deal with suspected cross-contamination and a sequencing artifact, a later analysis dropped hundreds of nucleotide sequences that were highly shared and had low generation probability. A later analysis calculated a clonal expansion index for each public chain from normalized within-repertoire ranks of inferred template counts. A later analysis computed generation probabilities with a VDJ recombination model fitted to out-of-frame rearrangements, and checked the results against IGoR. In a later analysis, TCR-TCR, TCR-HLA and TCR-CMV co-occurrence was scored with hypergeometric tests, and a repertoire-size bias correction was applied to TCR pairs. False discovery rates were estimated in a later analysis by permuting HLA or CMV assignments 20 times. In a later analysis, co-occurring TCRs were grouped using DBSCAN, and TCRdist sequence similarity was added for clustering within HLA-allele-positive subsets. Repertoires with fewer than 30,000 or more than 120,000 public chains were left out of co-occurrence clustering, as were a handful of repertoires with anomalous nucleotide sharing. TCRdb carries this immuneACCESS record with in-frame sequences only. Its versions omit some clonotypes, under half of them owing to an unresolved V gene in the studies checked, with the rest unexplained. V and J calls plus clone size are reproduced from that table; the DNA served to infer D and trimming. The table for this sample lists approximately 240,000 clones; approximately 82% of them were counted only once. Approximately 0.62% of the sample is in the top ten clones.

The sequence joins TRBV15 to TRBJ2-2; 7 matching bases give a weak D call of TRBD2. Sequencing was done on a sample of PBMCs. The source of this sequence is a woman aged 40 to 50 in good health and CMV-seronegative. CDR3 reads: CATSREGGQNTGELFF. Read as DNA, the sequence is TGTGCCACCAGCAGAGAGGGGGGGCAGAACACCGGGGAGCTGTTTTTT.